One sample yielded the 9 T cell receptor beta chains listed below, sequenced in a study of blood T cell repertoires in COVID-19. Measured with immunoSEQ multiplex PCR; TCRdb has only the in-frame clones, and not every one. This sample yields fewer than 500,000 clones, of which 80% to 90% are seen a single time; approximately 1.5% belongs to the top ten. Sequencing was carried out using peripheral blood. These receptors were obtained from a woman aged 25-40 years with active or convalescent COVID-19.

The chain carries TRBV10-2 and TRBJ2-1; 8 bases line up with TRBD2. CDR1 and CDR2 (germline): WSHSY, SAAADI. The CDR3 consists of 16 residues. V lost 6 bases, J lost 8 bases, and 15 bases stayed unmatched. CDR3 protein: CASSSGLVISRDEQFF. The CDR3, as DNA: TGCGCCAGCAGCTCGGGACTAGTGATATCTCGGGATGAGCAGTTCTTC.

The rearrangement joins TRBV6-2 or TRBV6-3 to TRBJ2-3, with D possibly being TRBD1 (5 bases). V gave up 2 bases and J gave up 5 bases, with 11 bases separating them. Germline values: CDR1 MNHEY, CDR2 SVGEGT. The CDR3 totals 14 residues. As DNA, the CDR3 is TGTGCCAGCAGTTACATCCAGGGTTTAGATACGCAGTATTTT. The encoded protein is CASSYIQGLDTQYF.

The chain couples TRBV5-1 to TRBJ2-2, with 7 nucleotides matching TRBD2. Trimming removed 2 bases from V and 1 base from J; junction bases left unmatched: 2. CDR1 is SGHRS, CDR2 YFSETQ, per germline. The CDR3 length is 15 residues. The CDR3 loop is CASSLSSGNTGELFF. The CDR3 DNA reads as TGCGCCAGCAGCTTATCTAGCGGGAACACCGGGGAGCTGTTTTTT.

CDR3 DNA sequence: TGTGCCAGCTCACCACCATCACAGAACACCGGGGAGCTGTTTTTT. This sequence encodes CASSPPSQNTGELFF. The rearrangement uses TRBV18 and TRBJ2-2, with D hard to call. V was trimmed by 0 bases and J by 1 base, leaving 6 bases between them. The CDR3 is 15 residues long. The germline CDR1 and CDR2 sequences are KGHSH and LQKENI. The full variable domain, completed using reference TRBV18 and TRBJ2-2, is NAGVMQNPRHLVRRRGQEARLRCSPMKGHSHVYWYRQLPEEGLKFMVYLQKENIIDESGMPKERFSAEFPKEGPSILRIQQVVRGDSAAYFCASSPPSQNTGELFFGEGSRLTVL.

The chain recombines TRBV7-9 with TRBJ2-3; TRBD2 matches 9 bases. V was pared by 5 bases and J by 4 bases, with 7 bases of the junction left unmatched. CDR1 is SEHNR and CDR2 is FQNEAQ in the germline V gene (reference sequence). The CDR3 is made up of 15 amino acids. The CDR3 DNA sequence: TGTGCCAGCAGCCAAGGACTAGCGTGGCCAGATACGCAGTATTTT. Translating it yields CASSQGLAWPDTQYF.

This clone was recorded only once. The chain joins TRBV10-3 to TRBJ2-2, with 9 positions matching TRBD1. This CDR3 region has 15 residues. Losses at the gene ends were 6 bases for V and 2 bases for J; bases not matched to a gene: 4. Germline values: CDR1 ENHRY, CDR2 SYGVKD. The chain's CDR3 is CAIRAGQGNTGELFF. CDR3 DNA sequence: TGTGCCATCAGGGCGGGACAGGGTAACACCGGGGAGCTGTTTTTT.

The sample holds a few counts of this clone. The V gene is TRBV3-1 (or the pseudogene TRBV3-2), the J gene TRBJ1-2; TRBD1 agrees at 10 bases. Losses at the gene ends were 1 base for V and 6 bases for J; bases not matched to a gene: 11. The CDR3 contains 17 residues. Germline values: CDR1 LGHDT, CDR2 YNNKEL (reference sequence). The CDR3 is CASSQAPFGTGANGYTF. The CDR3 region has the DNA TGTGCCAGCAGCCAAGCCCCCTTCGGGACAGGGGCTAATGGCTACACCTTC.

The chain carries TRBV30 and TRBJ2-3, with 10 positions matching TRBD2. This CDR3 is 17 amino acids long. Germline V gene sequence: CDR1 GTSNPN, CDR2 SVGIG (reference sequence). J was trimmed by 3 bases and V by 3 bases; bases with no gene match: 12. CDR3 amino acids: CAWRPGLAGALTDTQYF. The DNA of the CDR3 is TGTGCCTGGAGGCCAGGTCTAGCGGGAGCCCTTACAGATACGCAGTATTTT.

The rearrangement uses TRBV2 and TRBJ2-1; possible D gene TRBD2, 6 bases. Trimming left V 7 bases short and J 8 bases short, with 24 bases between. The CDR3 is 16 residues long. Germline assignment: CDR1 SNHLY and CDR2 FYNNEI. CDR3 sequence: CASTQDETRGSYEQFF. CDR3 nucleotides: TGTGCCAGCACGCAGGACGAGACTCGGGGGTCTTATGAGCAGTTCTTC.